The present T cell receptor (beta chain) was sequenced within a study of OX40 agonist ivuxolimab in advanced cancers. About the research overall: Enrollees could have had prior anti-PD-1, anti-PD-L1 or anti-CTLA-4 therapy, which around 40% had received.

The study, taken as a whole, reports: Among the least clonally expanded were partial responders at 0.1-3.0 mg/kg. On average, CD8+ T cells showed a greater number of expanded clones than CD4+. At 0.1 to 3.0 mg/kg, clonal expansion of CD4+ and CD8+ blood T cells had occurred by week 6.

Measured with immunoSEQ multiplex PCR; TCRdb has only the in-frame clones, and not every one. The table shows about 67,000 clones, with approximately 91% occurring only once. Trimming pared 2 bases from V and 5 bases from J, leaving 18 bases between. CDR3 length: 15 amino acids. Germline CDR1 and CDR2: GTSNPN and SVGIG (reference sequence). With respect to this clone: Its antigen remains unknown.

The V call is TRBV30, the J call TRBJ1-2; weak D call: TRBD1 (6 bases). This receptor was obtained from an adult with an advanced solid tumor such as melanoma, head and neck, liver or kidney cancer. The source material was CD4+ or CD8+ T cells sorted from blood, sampled in a trial of the OX40 agonist ivuxolimab. The CDR3 nucleotides read TGTGCCTGGAGTCTAACAGGGATCACCGCTTATGGCTACACCTTC. Translated: CAWSLTGITAYGYTF.